A selection of T cell receptor beta chains follows, all from one sample in a study of control samples from healthy donors and cancer patients. The repertoire was sequenced with immunoSEQ multiplex PCR; TCRdb's copy has only in-frame clones and lacks some. The top ten hold around 9.5% of the sample, which has tens of thousands of clones, around 90% seen once. Sequencing was done on a sample of PBMCs. The receptor source for this set is a woman between 45 and 60 years old with colorectal cancer. Each CDR3 is given with its conserved first and last residue.

v_gene	CDR3aa
TRBV7-2	CASSQPISGANVLTF
TRBV24-1	CATTQGITGELFF
TRBV12-3/TRBV12-4	CASRGTPYGYTF
TRBV29-1	CSVDARRDALGDEQFF
TRBV3-1/TRBV3-2	CASSQGSLRNLRNSPLHF
TRBV19	CASGGTTEDTQYF
TRBV24-1	CATSDLSGRGETQYF
TRBV30	CAWSISAGFGNTIYF
TRBV24-1	CATSGTPGLAGGGYTF
TRBV10-3	CAISEQAGGSADTQYF
TRBV24-1	CAAGGGNSNQPQHF
TRBV19	CASSIATGPYNEQFF
TRBV2	CASTNNSPLHF
TRBV7-8	CASSLVGGNYGYTF
TRBV5-5	CASSLPGQVSGNTIYF
TRBV5-1	CASSHDRAGELFF
TRBV24-1	CATSGGGAYNEQFF
TRBV7-2	CASSLRDRGSETQYF
TRBV7-2	CASRPFRDRGLGYTF
TRBV10-3	CATQRESGNTIYF
TRBV15	CATSRGYPTVYGYTF
TRBV7-9	CASSPWTENTEAFF
TRBV11-2	CASRAGGQGGYTF
TRBV5-1	CASSPGTSGGYETQYF
TRBV5-1	CASSFQGPMNTEAFF
TRBV18	CASSPRDRGYGYTF
TRBV24-1	CATSSPTPRGEKLFF
TRBV25-1	CASSPLGGGANNEQFF
TRBV29-1	CSGSDRRTGELFF
TRBV3-1/TRBV3-2	CASSRTGNSYNSPLHF
TRBV7-2	CASSLGRIDEQFF
TRBV6-5	CASSQDASSYNEQFF
TRBV30	CAWSHLGAANTGELFF
TRBV6-1	CASSDGKLDYNEQFF
TRBV6-4	CASSVQENTEAFF
TRBV6-5	CASRRTDTNTGELFF
TRBV5-1	CASSFRGGGVYEQFF
TRBV12-3/TRBV12-4	CASSIGHSPLHF
TRBV24-1	CATSALGSGSYNEQFF
TRBV6-5	CASSYNPPPSSEQFF
TRBV5-6	CASSLARLGYSPLHF
TRBV4-3	CASSQWENYGYTF
TRBV19	CASSIDPGETQYF
TRBV27	CASSRDRGTDTQYF
TRBV7-2	CASSLQANPGTEAFF
TRBV20-1	CSASSIAGVKNEQFF
TRBV21-1	CAARGHGEKLFF
TRBV7-2	CASTLTILDTQYF
TRBV2	CASRVQGVSSPLHF
TRBV6-2/TRBV6-3	CASSPSGTGSAPPLHF
TRBV6-5	CASRYRGGYTF
TRBV19	CASSPEGDTWGNNSPLHF
TRBV9	CASSRGRDLVTEAFF
TRBV6-5	CASRTGFPNYGYTF
TRBV19	CASSLQGTEAFF
TRBV12-3/TRBV12-4	CASTQSGSLHF
TRBV10-2	CASSVSTDTQYF